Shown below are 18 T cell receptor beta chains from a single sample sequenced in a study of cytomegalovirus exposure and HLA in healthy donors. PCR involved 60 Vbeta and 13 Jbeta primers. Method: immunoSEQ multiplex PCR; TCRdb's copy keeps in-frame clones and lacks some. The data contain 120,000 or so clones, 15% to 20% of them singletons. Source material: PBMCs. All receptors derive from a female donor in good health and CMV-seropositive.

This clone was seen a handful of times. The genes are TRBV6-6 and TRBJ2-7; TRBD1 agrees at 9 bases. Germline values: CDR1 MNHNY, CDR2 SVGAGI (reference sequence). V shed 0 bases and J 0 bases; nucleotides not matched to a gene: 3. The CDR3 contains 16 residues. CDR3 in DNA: TGTGCCAGCAGTTACTCTCGACAGGGGGGCTCCTACGAGCAGTACTTC. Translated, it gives CASSYSRQGGSYEQYF.

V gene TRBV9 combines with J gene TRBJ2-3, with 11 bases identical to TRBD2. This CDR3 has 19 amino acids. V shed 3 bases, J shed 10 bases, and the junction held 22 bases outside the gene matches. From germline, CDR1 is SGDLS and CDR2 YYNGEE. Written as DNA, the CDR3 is TGTGCCAGCAGCGCCATCATAGCGGGAGGGCCCAACATACAAGGGGCGCAGTATTTT. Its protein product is CASSAIIAGGPNIQGAQYF.

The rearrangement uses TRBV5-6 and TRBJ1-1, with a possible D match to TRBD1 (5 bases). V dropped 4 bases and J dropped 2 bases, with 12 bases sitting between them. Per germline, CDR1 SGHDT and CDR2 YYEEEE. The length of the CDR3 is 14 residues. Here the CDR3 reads CASSPLTVNTEAFF. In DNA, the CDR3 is TGTGCCAGCAGCCCGCTGACAGTAAACACTGAAGCTTTCTTT.

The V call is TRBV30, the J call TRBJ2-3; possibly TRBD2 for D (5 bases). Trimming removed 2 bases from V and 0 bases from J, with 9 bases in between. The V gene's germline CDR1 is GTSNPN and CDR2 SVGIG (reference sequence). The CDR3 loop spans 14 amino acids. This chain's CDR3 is CAWSFGGSTDTQYF. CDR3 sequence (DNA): TGTGCCTGGAGTTTCGGCGGGAGCACAGATACGCAGTATTTT. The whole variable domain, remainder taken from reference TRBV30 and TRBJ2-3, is SQTIHQWPATLVQPVGSPLSLECTVEGTSNPNLYWYRQAAGRGLQLLFYSVGIGQISSEVPQNLSASRPQDRQFILSSKKLLLSDSGFYLCAWSFGGSTDTQYFGPGTRLTVL.

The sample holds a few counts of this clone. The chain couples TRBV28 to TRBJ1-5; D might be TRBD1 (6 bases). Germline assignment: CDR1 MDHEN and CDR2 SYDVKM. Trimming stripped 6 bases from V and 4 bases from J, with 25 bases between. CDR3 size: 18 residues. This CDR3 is CASRNIRDGRGLNQPQHF. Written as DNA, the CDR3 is TGTGCCAGCAGAAACATAAGGGACGGAAGGGGGTTAAATCAGCCCCAGCATTTT.

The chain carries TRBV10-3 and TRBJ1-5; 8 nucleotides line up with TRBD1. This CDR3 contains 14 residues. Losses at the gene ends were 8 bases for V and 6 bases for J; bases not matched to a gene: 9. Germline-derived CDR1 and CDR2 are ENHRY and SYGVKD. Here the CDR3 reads CAIWTGSEGQPQHF. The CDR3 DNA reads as TGTGCCATCTGGACAGGGAGCGAGGGTCAGCCCCAGCATTTT.

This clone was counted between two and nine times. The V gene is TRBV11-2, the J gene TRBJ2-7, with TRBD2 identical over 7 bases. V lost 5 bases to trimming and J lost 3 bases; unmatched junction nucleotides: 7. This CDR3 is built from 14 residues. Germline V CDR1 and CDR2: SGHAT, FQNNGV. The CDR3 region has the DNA TGTGCCAGCAGCCTGCGGGGACTAAGCTACGAGCAGTACTTC. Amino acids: CASSLRGLSYEQYF.

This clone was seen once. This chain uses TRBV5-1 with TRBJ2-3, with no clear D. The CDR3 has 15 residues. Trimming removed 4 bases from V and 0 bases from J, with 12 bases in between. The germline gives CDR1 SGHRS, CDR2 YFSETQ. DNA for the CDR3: TGCGCCAGCAGCCCTGCAGAGACTAGCACAGATACGCAGTATTTT. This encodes CASSPAETSTDTQYF.

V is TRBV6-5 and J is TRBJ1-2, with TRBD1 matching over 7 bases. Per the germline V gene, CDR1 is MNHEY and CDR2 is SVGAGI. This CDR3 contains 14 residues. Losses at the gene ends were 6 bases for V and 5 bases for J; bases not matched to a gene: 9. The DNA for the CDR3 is TGTGCCAGCAGACCGGGGACAGATTTTTATGGCTACACCTTC. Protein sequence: CASRPGTDFYGYTF.

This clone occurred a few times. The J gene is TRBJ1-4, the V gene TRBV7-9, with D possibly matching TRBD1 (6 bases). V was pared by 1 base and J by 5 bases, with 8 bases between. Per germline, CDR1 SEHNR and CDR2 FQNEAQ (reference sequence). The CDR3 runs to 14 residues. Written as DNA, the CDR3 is TGTGCCAGCAGCTTAGTCAGGGGAAATGAAAAACTGTTTTTT. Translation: CASSLVRGNEKLFF.

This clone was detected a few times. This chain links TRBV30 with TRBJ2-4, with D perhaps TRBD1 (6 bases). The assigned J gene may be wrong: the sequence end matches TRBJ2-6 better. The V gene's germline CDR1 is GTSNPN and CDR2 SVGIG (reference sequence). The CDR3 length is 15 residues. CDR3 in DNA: TGTGCCTGGAGATACACAGGGTCTGGGGCCAACGTCCTGACTTTC. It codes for CAWRYTGSGANVLTF.

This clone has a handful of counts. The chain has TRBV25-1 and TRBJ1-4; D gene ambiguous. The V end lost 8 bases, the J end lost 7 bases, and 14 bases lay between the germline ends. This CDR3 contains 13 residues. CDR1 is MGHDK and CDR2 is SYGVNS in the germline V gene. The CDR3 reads CASHGVASEKLFF. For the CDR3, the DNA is TGTGCCAGCCACGGAGTGGCAAGTGAAAAACTGTTTTTT.

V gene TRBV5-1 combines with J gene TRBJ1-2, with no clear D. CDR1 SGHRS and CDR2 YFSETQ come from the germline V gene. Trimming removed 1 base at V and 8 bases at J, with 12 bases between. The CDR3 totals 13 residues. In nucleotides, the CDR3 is TGCGCCAGCAGCTTGAATGTACAGCAGGGCTACACCTTC. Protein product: CASSLNVQQGYTF.

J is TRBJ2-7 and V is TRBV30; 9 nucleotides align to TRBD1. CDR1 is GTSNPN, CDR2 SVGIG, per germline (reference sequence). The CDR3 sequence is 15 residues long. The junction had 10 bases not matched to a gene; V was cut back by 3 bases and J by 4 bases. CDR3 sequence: CAWRGLTGGRYEQYF. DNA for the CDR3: TGTGCCTGGAGAGGCCTTACAGGGGGCAGGTACGAGCAGTACTTC.

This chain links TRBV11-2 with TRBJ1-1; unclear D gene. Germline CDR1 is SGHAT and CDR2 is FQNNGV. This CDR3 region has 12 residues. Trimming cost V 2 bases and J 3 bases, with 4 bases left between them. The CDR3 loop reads CASSLSDTEAFF. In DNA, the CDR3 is TGTGCCAGCAGCTTATCGGACACTGAAGCTTTCTTT.

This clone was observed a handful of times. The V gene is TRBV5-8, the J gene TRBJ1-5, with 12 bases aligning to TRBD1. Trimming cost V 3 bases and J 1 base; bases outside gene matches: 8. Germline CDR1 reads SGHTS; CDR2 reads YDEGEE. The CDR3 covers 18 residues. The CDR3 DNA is TGTGCCAGCAGCTCGGGACAGGGGGCGTTCAACAGCAATCAGCCCCAGCATTTT. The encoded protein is CASSSGQGAFNSNQPQHF.

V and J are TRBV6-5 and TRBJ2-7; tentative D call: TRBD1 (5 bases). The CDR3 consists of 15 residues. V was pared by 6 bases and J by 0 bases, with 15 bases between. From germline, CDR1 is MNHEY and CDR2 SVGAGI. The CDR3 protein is CASSLTGYYSYEQYF. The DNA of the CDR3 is TGTGCCAGCAGCCTTACAGGATACTACTCCTACGAGCAGTACTTC.

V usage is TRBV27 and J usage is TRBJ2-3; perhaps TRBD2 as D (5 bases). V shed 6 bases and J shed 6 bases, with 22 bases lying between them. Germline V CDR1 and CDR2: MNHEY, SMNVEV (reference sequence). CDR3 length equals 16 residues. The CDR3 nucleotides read TGTGCCAGCAGGGCGATAACGGACTTTAGATCGGATACGCAGTATTTT. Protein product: CASRAITDFRSDTQYF.